Each of the 17 T cell receptor beta chains below was sequenced from the same sample in a study of response to subunit inactivated influenza vaccine. In TCRdb, the RT-PCR reads were re-called with MiXCR into one record per CDR3 protein. The sample records about 190,000 distinct CDR3 sequences, around 15% being singletons. Sequenced here: CD8+ T cells sorted from PBMCs, sampled 5 days after vaccination. The receptors derive from a man in his forties or fifties who received an inactivated influenza vaccine.

This clonotype was counted a few times. V and J are TRBV7-9 and TRBJ2-7, with D possibly being TRBD2 (5 bases). CDR1 SEHNR and CDR2 FQNEAQ come from the germline V gene (reference sequence). This CDR3 comprises 14 residues. V was trimmed by 3 bases and J by 6 bases, leaving 15 bases between them. DNA of the CDR3: TGTGCCAGCAGCTTGCTGGGCAACCGGGGCGAGCAGTACTTC. Protein: CASSLLGNRGEQYF.

This clonotype was counted between two and nine times. The chain is built from TRBV7-2 and TRBJ2-7; 10 bases are a match to TRBD2. With V trimmed by 2 bases and J by 4 bases, 2 bases remained unmatched. The CDR3 length is 14 residues. Germline CDR1 is SGHTA and CDR2 is FQGNSA. The CDR3 spells CASSLLAGDYEQYF. Here the CDR3 DNA reads TGTGCCAGCAGCTTACTAGCGGGAGATTACGAGCAGTACTTC.

The chain has TRBV12-3 or TRBV12-4 and TRBJ1-3; D not certain. This CDR3 region has 13 residues. V shed 4 bases and J shed 5 bases, with 9 bases lying between them. Here the CDR3 DNA reads TGTGCCAGCAGTTCCTCCCCCCGAAACACCATATATTTT. It translates to CASSSSPRNTIYF.

The chain has TRBV7-3 and TRBJ2-1; the D gene could be TRBD1 or TRBD2 (6 bases each). This CDR3 is 18 amino acids long. V gave up 2 bases and J gave up 3 bases, with 20 bases separating them. CDR1 is SGHTA, CDR2 FQGTGA, per germline. The CDR3 loop is CASSLLGGLGESYNEQFF. CDR3 DNA: TGTGCCAGCAGCTTATTAGGGGGGTTGGGGGAAAGCTACAATGAGCAGTTCTTC. Drawing the rest from reference TRBV7-3 and TRBJ2-1, the complete variable domain is GAGVSQTPSNKVTEKGKYVELRCDPISGHTALYWYRQSLGQGPEFLIYFQGTGAADDSGLPNDRFFAVRPEGSVSTLKIQRTERGDSAVYLCASSLLGGLGESYNEQFFGPGTRLTVL.

This clonotype has at least ten counts. The chain employs TRBV28 and TRBJ2-7; D might be TRBD2 (6 bases). Germline V gene sequence: CDR1 MDHEN, CDR2 SYDVKM. There are 12 residues in the CDR3. V lost 6 bases and J lost 2, with 8 bases in between. As DNA, the CDR3 is TGTGCCAGCAGATCTAGCGCCTACGAGCAGTACTTC. Its translation is CASRSSAYEQYF.

This clonotype was seen at least ten times. This chain links TRBV12-3 or TRBV12-4 with TRBJ2-3; D remains ambiguous. The CDR3 length is 15 residues. Between the trimmed V and J ends, which lost 0 bases and 0 bases, there was a span of 7 bases. As DNA, the CDR3 is TGTGCCAGCAGTTTAGCGGGGTCTAGCACAGATACGCAGTATTTT. This encodes CASSLAGSSTDTQYF.

The chain is built from TRBV6-5 and TRBJ1-4; D might be TRBD1 (5 bases). This CDR3 is built from 15 residues. V lost 2 bases and J 3 bases, leaving 10 bases between the germline ends. CDR1 MNHEY and CDR2 SVGAGI come from the germline V gene. The CDR3 here is CASSYVGGANEKLFF. The CDR3 DNA sequence: TGTGCCAGCAGTTACGTTGGGGGTGCTAATGAAAAACTGTTTTTT.

This clonotype has ten or more counts. The chain couples TRBV3-1 to TRBJ2-7; 13 nucleotides match TRBD2. J gave up 1 base and V 3 bases, and 0 bases lay outside the gene matches. Germline CDR1 LGHDT, CDR2 YNNKEL (reference sequence). The CDR3 has 15 amino acids. The CDR3 DNA follows: TGTGCCAGCAGCCAGGGACTAGCGGGGTCCTACGAGCAGTACTTC. This encodes CASSQGLAGSYEQYF.

This clonotype was recorded many times. The rearrangement joins TRBV15 to TRBJ2-3; D not certain. V was trimmed by 8 bases and J by 2 bases, leaving 11 bases between them. The length of the CDR3 is 13 residues. The germline gives CDR1 LNHNV, CDR2 YYDKDF (reference sequence). CDR3 coding DNA: TGTGCCACCTTCGACATATACACAGATACGCAGTATTTT. Translating it yields CATFDIYTDTQYF.

This sequence joins TRBV10-2 and TRBJ2-7, with no clear D. Between the trimmed V and J ends, which lost 0 bases and 3 bases, there was a span of 6 bases. The CDR3 is made up of 13 amino acids. Germline CDR1 reads WSHSY; CDR2 reads SAAADI. The CDR3 region is CASSESESYEQYF. The DNA for the CDR3 is TGCGCCAGCAGTGAGTCCGAGAGCTACGAGCAGTACTTC.

V is TRBV24-1 and J is TRBJ2-1; 9 bases map to TRBD2. The CDR3 spans 16 residues. The V gene's germline CDR1 is KGHDR and CDR2 SFDVKD. V trimming: 4 bases; J trimming: 5 bases; junction bases outside the gene matches: 8. The CDR3 DNA reads TGTGCCACCAGTGAAGCCGGGACTAGCAGCCACAATGAGCAGTTCTTC. Its translation is CATSEAGTSSHNEQFF.

The CDR3 DNA is TGCGCCAGCAGTGATGTGACCGGATTAGATACGCAGTATTTT. Translated, it gives CASSDVTGLDTQYF. The gene calls are TRBV10-1 and TRBJ2-3, with D uncertain. Germline loops: CDR1 WNHNN, CDR2 SYGVQD (reference sequence). The CDR3 sequence is 14 residues long. Trimming cost V 3 bases and J 5 bases, with 12 bases left between them.

This clonotype was seen a handful of times. The V and J genes are TRBV12-3 or TRBV12-4 and TRBJ1-5; 11 nucleotides agree with TRBD1. The length of the CDR3 is 14 residues. V shed 6 bases, J shed 7 bases, and the junction held 5 bases outside the gene matches. Here the CDR3 DNA reads TGTGCCAGCAGAGAGGGACAGGGGGGGCAGCCCCAGCATTTT. This translates into CASREGQGGQPQHF.

J is TRBJ2-3 and V is TRBV27, with 9 bases fitting TRBD2. CDR1 and CDR2 (germline): MNHEY, SMNVEV (reference sequence). The CDR3 sequence is 17 residues long. Trimming took 3 bases from V and 2 from J; bases not matched to a gene: 9. The CDR3 sequence: CASSFIGGRALTDTQYF. The CDR3 DNA is TGTGCCAGCAGTTTTATAGGCGGGAGGGCCCTCACAGATACGCAGTATTTT.

The chain couples TRBV15 to TRBJ2-7; a weak D match, TRBD2 (5 bases). The CDR3 contains 14 residues. V lost 9 bases to trimming and J lost 1 base, with 16 bases between them. CDR1 is LNHNV, CDR2 YYDKDF, per germline (reference sequence). CDR3 loop: CATSPGGLSYEQYF. The CDR3 DNA is TGTGCCACGAGCCCCGGTGGACTGTCCTACGAGCAGTACTTC.

This clonotype has just a few counts. The chain joins TRBV28 to TRBJ2-1; D is possibly TRBD1 (7 bases). Germline V gene data show CDR1 as MDHEN and CDR2 as SYDVKM. Trimming shortened V by 7 bases and J by 6 bases, and 19 bases separated the two germline ends. This CDR3 comprises 15 residues. The CDR3 DNA reads as TGTGCCAGCACCTCCGGACCAGGGGGGCTCAATGAGCAGTTCTTC. As protein: CASTSGPGGLNEQFF.

This chain links TRBV7-9 with TRBJ2-3; 8 positions match TRBD1. Germline V lookup: CDR1 SEHNR, CDR2 FQNEAQ (reference sequence). The length of the CDR3 is 16 residues. Trimming cost V 4 bases and J 4 bases; bases outside gene matches: 10. The CDR3 protein is CASSSTGGFSPDTQYF. In DNA, the CDR3 is TGTGCCAGCAGCTCTACAGGGGGTTTCAGCCCAGATACGCAGTATTTT.